The 10 T cell receptor beta chains below all came from one sample that was sequenced in a study of blood T cells in healthy people across ages (dated by TCRdb to between 2014 and 2016). To prepare the library, 5' RACE was applied. The data were produced on an Illumina HiSeq 2500. The second PCR ran for roughly 7 to 12 cycles and used a J-beta primer mix along with a sample-barcoded 5' primer. The raw public reads went through TCRdb reprocessing: fastp at Q25, MiXCR clone calling, in-frame beta chains kept. Each entry merges the rows of one CDR3 protein and shows their most common DNA and genes. Across this sample there are about 1.5 million distinct CDR3 sequences, with 40% to 45% seen only once. About 4% of the sample rests with the top ten. Sequenced sample: blood. Every receptor here comes from a woman younger than 35 in good health.

This clonotype was detected only a few times. The genes are TRBV7-9 and TRBJ2-1; no clear D. Germline CDR1 and CDR2: SEHNR and FQNEAQ (reference sequence). The V end lost 5 bases, the J end lost 6 bases, and 8 bases lay between the germline ends. The CDR3 is made up of 12 amino acids. CDR3 sequence (DNA): TGTGCCAGCAGCCTTACCCTCAATGAGCAGTTCTTC. Encoded protein: CASSLTLNEQFF.

The chain uses TRBV24-1 and TRBJ2-1; TRBD2 matches 12 bases. This CDR3 comprises 17 residues. V shed 3 bases and J 8 bases; nucleotides not matched to a gene: 10. Per the germline V gene, CDR1 is KGHDR and CDR2 is SFDVKD. In nucleotides, the CDR3 is TGTGCCACCAGTGATAGATCGACTAGCGGGAGTCGGGATGAGCAGTTCTTC. It is translated as CATSDRSTSGSRDEQFF.

This clonotype was found a few times. V gene TRBV7-9 combines with J gene TRBJ1-2; 7 positions agree with TRBD1. The germline V gene encodes CDR1 SEHNR and CDR2 FQNEAQ (reference sequence). The CDR3 length is 15 residues. V dropped 5 bases and J dropped 8; count of bases not matched to a gene: 14. The CDR3 DNA sequence: TGTGCCAGCAGCCAAAGCCGGGACAGTCATCTCGGCTACACCTTC. This sequence encodes CASSQSRDSHLGYTF.

This clonotype was seen more than once but under ten times. At one boundary the junction diverges from the germline segment, which might be a read error. The V and J genes are TRBV25-1 and TRBJ2-1; 7 nucleotides align to TRBD2. This CDR3 is built from 15 residues. Germline CDR1 MGHDK, CDR2 SYGVNS. CDR3 sequence (DNA): TGTGCCAGCAGTGAAGGAGTAGCGGGCTACGATGAGCAGTTCTTC. Its protein product is CASSEGVAGYDEQFF.

A few counts support this clonotype. The gene calls are TRBV20-1 and TRBJ2-7; D may be TRBD1 (6 bases). Germline assignment: CDR1 DFQATT and CDR2 SNEGSKA (reference sequence). The V end lost 6 bases, the J end lost 2 bases, and 20 bases lay between the germline ends. This CDR3 is built from 15 residues. The CDR3 here is CSAQGLGTLTYEQYF. The DNA of the CDR3 is TGCAGTGCCCAAGGTCTCGGGACACTTACCTACGAGCAGTACTTC.

The chain joins TRBV2 to TRBJ1-4; D ambiguous. The CDR3 runs 14 residues. V lost 3 bases, J lost 7 bases, and 12 bases lay in between. Germline CDR1 is SNHLY and CDR2 is FYNNEI. The CDR3 DNA follows: TGTGCCAGCAGTGACGGGTTGGTGGGTGAAAAACTGTTTTTT. Its protein product is CASSDGLVGEKLFF.

There are a few counts of this clonotype. J is TRBJ2-4 and V is TRBV3-1, with 11 bases matching TRBD2. The tail of the sequence fits TRBJ2-7 better, so the J call may be wrong. The CDR3 loop spans 15 amino acids. The germline gives CDR1 LGHDT, CDR2 YNNKEL (reference sequence). CDR3 DNA sequence: TGTGCCAGCAGCCAAATAGGGACTAGCGGCTACGAGCAGTACTTC. Translating it yields CASSQIGTSGYEQYF.

The table lists this clonotype with a few counts. The chain uses TRBV20-1 and TRBJ1-6; D is possibly TRBD1 (5 bases). The CDR3 covers 15 residues. V was pared by 6 bases and J by 9 bases, with 21 bases between. The germline gives CDR1 DFQATT, CDR2 SNEGSKA (reference sequence). The CDR3 here is CSALRRGSRGSPLHF. Written as DNA, the CDR3 is TGCAGTGCCCTAAGGAGAGGGAGTAGGGGTTCACCCCTCCACTTT.

This chain joins TRBV20-1 and TRBJ2-1; D might be TRBD1 or TRBD2, each matching 5 bases. Gene TRBJ2-7 matches the end of the DNA better, so the J call may be wrong. The CDR3 covers 14 residues. The germline gives CDR1 DFQATT, CDR2 SNEGSKA (reference sequence). The CDR3 region is CSAKSGTRGYEQYF. The CDR3 DNA follows: TGCAGTGCTAAAAGTGGGACGAGGGGCTACGAGCAGTACTTC.

As DNA, the CDR3 is TGTGCCAGCAGCGAGGGGGGGACCACTGAAGCTTTCTTT. Translating gives CASSEGGTTEAFF. The V gene is TRBV7-3, the J gene TRBJ1-1; D may be TRBD1 (6 bases). Per germline, CDR1 SGHTA and CDR2 FQGTGA. V lost 5 bases and J 4 bases, leaving 11 bases between the germline ends. This CDR3 spans 13 amino acids.